Presented here are 14 T cell receptor beta chains from one specimen sequenced in a study of pediatric ulcerative colitis. Here immunoSEQ multiplex PCR was the method, and the copy in TCRdb shows in-frame clones only, minus some. The table includes around 68,000 clones, about 80% detected once. Specimen: blood. These receptor sequences come from a boy under 18 with moderate ulcerative colitis.

The rearrangement uses TRBV5-5 and TRBJ1-4; D ambiguous. The germline V gene encodes CDR1 SGHKS and CDR2 YYEKEE (reference sequence). The CDR3 sequence is 11 residues long. V was pared by 4 bases and J by 13 bases, with 11 bases between. DNA of the CDR3: TGTGCCAGCAGCCCAGGAAGGGCACTGTTTTTT. Protein sequence: CASSPGRALFF.

The rearrangement links TRBV6-6 to TRBJ2-1; D possibly uses TRBD1 or TRBD2 (6 bases each). Per the germline V gene, CDR1 is MNHNY and CDR2 is SVGAGI (reference sequence). V lost 6 bases, J lost 5 bases, and 17 bases lay in between. This CDR3 is 15 amino acids long. The CDR3: CASRKGGRRDNEQFF. In DNA, the CDR3 is TGTGCCAGCAGAAAAGGGGGGAGGAGGGACAATGAGCAGTTCTTC.

The V gene is TRBV5-1, the J gene TRBJ2-1, with D unresolved. The CDR3 is 15 amino acids. Deletions cut 0 bases from V and 8 bases from J, with 15 bases between. Germline CDR1 reads SGHRS; CDR2 reads YFSETQ. The CDR3 bases are TGCGCCAGCAGCTTGGGTTCAGCAATCATCGATGAGCAGTTCTTC. Protein product: CASSLGSAIIDEQFF. The entire variable domain, with the rest obtained from reference TRBV5-1 and TRBJ2-1, is as follows: KAGVTQTPRYLIKTRGQQVTLSCSPISGHRSVSWYQQTPGQGLQFLFEYFSETQRNKGNFPGRFSGRQFSNSRSEMNVSTLELGDSALYLCASSLGSAIIDEQFFGPGTRLTVL.

V is TRBV5-1 and J is TRBJ2-7, with 12 bases identical to TRBD2. The V gene end was trimmed by 4 bases and the J gene end by 4 bases; junction bases not matched to a gene: 15. The CDR3 is 18 residues long. CDR1 and CDR2 (germline): SGHRS, YFSETQ. DNA for the CDR3: TGCGCCAGCAGCCTGACCTCTGGACTAGCGGGATATGTGTACGAGCAGTACTTC. This codes for CASSLTSGLAGYVYEQYF.

The chain carries TRBV19 and TRBJ2-7; D gene unclear. V lost 8 bases and J lost 5, with 16 bases in between. The CDR3 totals 13 residues. Germline V gene lookup returns CDR1 LNHDA and CDR2 SQIVND (reference sequence). CDR3 sequence: CASRDLLFHEQYF. DNA for the CDR3: TGTGCCAGTCGCGACCTGCTATTCCACGAGCAGTACTTC.

This clone was counted only a few times. This sequence joins TRBV10-3 and TRBJ1-2; D perhaps matches TRBD1 (5 bases). This CDR3 is built from 11 residues. CDR1 is ENHRY and CDR2 is SYGVKD in the germline V gene. V was pared by 8 bases and J by 8 bases, with 12 bases between. This chain's CDR3 is CAIGATRGYTF. The DNA of the CDR3 is TGTGCCATCGGGGCGACTCGAGGCTACACCTTC.

The CDR3 loop reads CASSVRLAGVPYEQYF. Here the CDR3 DNA reads TGTGCCAGCAGCGTCCGACTAGCGGGAGTTCCCTACGAGCAGTACTTC. The rearrangement joins TRBV7-2 to TRBJ2-7; TRBD2 matches at 12 bases. Trimming at V came to 5 bases and at J to 2 bases, leaving 7 bases not matched to a gene. Germline lookup yields CDR1 SGHTA and CDR2 FQGNSA. The CDR3 sequence is 16 residues long.

In its sample, this clone was seen a few times. V and J are TRBV15 and TRBJ1-5; D is uncertain. Germline lookup yields CDR1 LNHNV and CDR2 YYDKDF (reference sequence). The length of the CDR3 is 12 residues. With 4 bases removed from V and 4 bases from J, the gap between germline ends came to 5 bases. The CDR3 nucleotides read TGTGCCACCAGCAACCCGAATCAGCCCCAGCATTTT. Protein: CATSNPNQPQHF.

The CDR3 nucleotides read TGCGCCAGCAGCTTGGGAGGACGGAACACTGAAGCTTTCTTT. Translated, it gives CASSLGGRNTEAFF. The rearrangement links TRBV5-1 to TRBJ1-1; D remains unclear. Trimming took 0 bases from V and 1 from J, leaving 7 bases between them. Germline V gene data show CDR1 as SGHRS and CDR2 as YFSETQ. This CDR3 has 14 amino acids.

This chain connects TRBV29-1 to TRBJ1-5; 9 bases fit TRBD1. The trim removed 1 base at V and 0 bases at J, leaving 1 base unmatched. The CDR3 is 15 amino acids. The germline V gene encodes CDR1 SQVTM and CDR2 ANQGSEA. CDR3 region: CSVEVTGGSNQPQHF. CDR3 DNA sequence: TGCAGCGTTGAAGTGACAGGGGGTAGCAATCAGCCCCAGCATTTT.

The DNA of the CDR3 is TGTGCTAGTGGTTTGGTCCCTTGGGGCTACACCTTC. As protein: CASGLVPWGYTF. The chain couples TRBV12-5 to TRBJ1-2, with D hard to call. The CDR3 extends over 12 amino acids. Looked up from germline, CDR1 is LGHNT and CDR2 is FRNRAP. The germline V and J ends were trimmed by 0 bases and 8 bases, with 7 bases remaining between them. Full variable domain (remainder filled in from reference TRBV12-5 and TRBJ1-2): DARVTQTPRHKVTEMGQEVTMRCQPILGHNTVFWYRQTMMQGLELLAYFRNRAPLDDSGMPKDRFSAEMPDATLATLKIQPSEPRDSAVYFCASGLVPWGYTFGSGTRLTVV.

The rearrangement joins TRBV2 to TRBJ1-5, with a possible D match to TRBD1 (5 bases). Trimming cost V 0 bases and J 9 bases, with 15 bases left between them. Germline CDR1 SNHLY, CDR2 FYNNEI. The CDR3 has 15 amino acids. The CDR3 here is CASSEAGGGTPPQHF. CDR3 nucleotide sequence: TGTGCCAGCAGTGAAGCCGGAGGAGGGACCCCGCCCCAGCATTTT. Full variable domain (outside the CDR3, taken from reference TRBV2 and TRBJ1-5): EPEVTQTPSHQVTQMGQEVILRCVPISNHLYFYWYRQILGQKVEFLVSFYNNEISEKSEIFDDQFSVERPDGSNFTLKIRSTKLEDSAMYFCASSEAGGGTPPQHFGDGTRLSIL.

This clone was detected only a few times. V gene TRBV18 combines with J gene TRBJ1-2; TRBD1 matches 8 bases. CDR1 and CDR2 (germline): KGHSH, LQKENI. Trimming at V came to 5 bases and at J to 3 bases, leaving 2 bases not matched to a gene. The CDR3 runs 13 residues. CDR3 DNA sequence: TGTGCCAGCTCATCGGGACAGGACTATGGCTACACCTTC. It translates to CASSSGQDYGYTF.

CDR3 coding DNA: TGTGCCAGCAGCTTGATGAGGGGGCTTGAGCAGTACTTC. This gives the protein CASSLMRGLEQYF. The genes are TRBV5-6 and TRBJ2-7; 7 bases match TRBD1. The ends lost 1 base at V and 7 bases at J; junction bases unmatched: 5. Germline V gene lookup returns CDR1 SGHDT and CDR2 YYEEEE. The CDR3 is 13 amino acids.